The T cell receptor beta chain under discussion was sequenced for a study of blood T cell repertoires in COVID-19. TCRdb's copy holds only in-frame clones and misses some; the assay was immunoSEQ multiplex PCR. The sample carries some 530,000 clones, more than 85% recorded once. This CDR3 contains 11 residues. Per the germline V gene, CDR1 is SNHLY and CDR2 is FYNNEI. Trimming left V 10 bases short and J 5 bases short, with 8 bases between. This TCR was sampled from a woman aged 55-69 years who had recovered from COVID-19. Source material: PBMCs or T cells enriched from blood (not recorded which). V usage is TRBV2 and J usage is TRBJ2-2; D might be TRBD1 (6 bases). The chain's CDR3 is CATQGTGELFF. The CDR3 DNA sequence: TGTGCCACTCAGGGGACCGGGGAGCTGTTTTTT.